What follows is one TCR beta chain and its context. Deletions cut 8 bases from V and 4 bases from J, with 12 bases between. The CDR3 loop spans 13 amino acids. Germline V gene lookup returns CDR1 MNHEY and CDR2 SMNVEV (reference sequence). Source study methods: Reference gene primer amplification gave estimated nucleated cell counts. This table comes from immunoSEQ multiplex PCR, and its TCRdb copy is limited to in-frame clones, with some not included. That table supplies the V and J calls and clone size; D and trimming were determined from the DNA. The sample shows about 150,000 clones, approximately 85% of them seen only once. Enrolment of Seattle patients took place during active infection, and they were followed longitudinally. These data come from a study of blood T cell repertoires in COVID-19. As for the study in general: T cells, B-cell-depleted T cells, or PBMCs supplied cDNA or gDNA.

This TCR came from a man older than 75 with COVID-19, enrolled during active disease. Sequencing used peripheral blood. The genes are TRBV27 and TRBJ2-1; tentative D call: TRBD1 (6 bases). Here the CDR3 DNA reads TGTGCCAGCGGACAACAGGGTTACAATGAGCAGTTCTTC. Amino acid sequence: CASGQQGYNEQFF.